This entry features one T cell receptor beta chain sequence. The source of the sample is a study of T cells expressing NK-cell markers. Reprocessing the 5' RACE reads, TCRdb reports a single entry for every CDR3 protein and omits DNA. Its clone listing holds 350,000 to 400,000 distinct CDR3 sequences. The TCR originated in a woman aged 45 to 65 in good health. Sequences were obtained from blood T cells: a sorted CD56 or NKG2C T cell subset, CD4+ or CD8+ T cells, or bulk PBMC T cells (not recorded which).

This CDR3 reads CSAAARGLADTGELFF. The rearrangement uses TRBV20-1 and TRBJ2-2; lacking DNA, the TRBD2 call made by TCRdb goes unchecked. There are 16 residues in the CDR3. Germline CDR1 and CDR2: DFQATT and SNEGSKA (reference sequence).